The TCR beta chain described here comes from a study of shared clonotypes between healthy human individuals. The V and J ends lost 6 bases and 4 bases, in that order; junction bases with no gene match: 6. Per germline, CDR1 SEHNR and CDR2 FQNEAQ (reference sequence). This CDR3 is 16 amino acids long. Findings and caveats of the study: The rarefaction results pointed to incomplete sorted-subset sequencing despite large depth.

All participating donors were Caucasian adults from Nashville, Tennessee. As concerns this clone: Antigen: not known.

Here immunoSEQ multiplex PCR was the method, and the copy in TCRdb shows in-frame clones only, minus some. This table has a few hundred thousand clones, roughly 97% appearing once. Source material: naive CD4+ T cells sorted from blood. The subset is: CD45RA+ positively selected. This chain connects TRBV7-9 to TRBJ2-3, with 14 bases lining up with TRBD2. This receptor was obtained from a woman in her twenties or thirties in good health. The CDR3 DNA reads as TGTGCCAGCAGTCCGACTAGCGGGAGGGCCCCAGATACGCAGTATTTT. Translated: CASSPTSGRAPDTQYF.